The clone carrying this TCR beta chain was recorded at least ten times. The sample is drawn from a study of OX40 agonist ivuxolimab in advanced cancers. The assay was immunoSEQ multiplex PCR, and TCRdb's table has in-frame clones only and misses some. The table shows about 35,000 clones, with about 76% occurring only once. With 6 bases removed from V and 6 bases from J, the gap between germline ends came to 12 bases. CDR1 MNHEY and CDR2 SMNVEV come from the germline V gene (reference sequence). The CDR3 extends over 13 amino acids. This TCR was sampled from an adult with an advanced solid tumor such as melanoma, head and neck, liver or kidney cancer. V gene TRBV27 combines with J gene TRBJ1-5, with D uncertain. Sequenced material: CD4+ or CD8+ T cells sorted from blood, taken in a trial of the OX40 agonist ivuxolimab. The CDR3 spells CASRVRFGQPQHF. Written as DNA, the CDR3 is TGTGCCAGCAGAGTGAGGTTCGGTCAGCCCCAGCATTTT.